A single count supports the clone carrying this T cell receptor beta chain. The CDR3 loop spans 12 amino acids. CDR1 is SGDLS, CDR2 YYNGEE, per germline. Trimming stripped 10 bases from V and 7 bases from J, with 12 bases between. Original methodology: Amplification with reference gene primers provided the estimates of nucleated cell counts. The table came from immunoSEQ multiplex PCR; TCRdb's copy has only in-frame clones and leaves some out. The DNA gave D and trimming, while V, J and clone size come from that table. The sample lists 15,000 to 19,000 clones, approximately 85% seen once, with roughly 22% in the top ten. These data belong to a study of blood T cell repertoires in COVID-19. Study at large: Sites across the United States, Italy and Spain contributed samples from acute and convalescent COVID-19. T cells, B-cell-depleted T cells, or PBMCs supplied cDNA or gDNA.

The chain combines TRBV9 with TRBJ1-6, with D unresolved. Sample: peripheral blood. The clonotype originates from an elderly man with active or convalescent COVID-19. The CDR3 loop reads CAGGTQNSPLHF. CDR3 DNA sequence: TGTGCCGGCGGCACGCAAAATTCACCCCTCCACTTT.